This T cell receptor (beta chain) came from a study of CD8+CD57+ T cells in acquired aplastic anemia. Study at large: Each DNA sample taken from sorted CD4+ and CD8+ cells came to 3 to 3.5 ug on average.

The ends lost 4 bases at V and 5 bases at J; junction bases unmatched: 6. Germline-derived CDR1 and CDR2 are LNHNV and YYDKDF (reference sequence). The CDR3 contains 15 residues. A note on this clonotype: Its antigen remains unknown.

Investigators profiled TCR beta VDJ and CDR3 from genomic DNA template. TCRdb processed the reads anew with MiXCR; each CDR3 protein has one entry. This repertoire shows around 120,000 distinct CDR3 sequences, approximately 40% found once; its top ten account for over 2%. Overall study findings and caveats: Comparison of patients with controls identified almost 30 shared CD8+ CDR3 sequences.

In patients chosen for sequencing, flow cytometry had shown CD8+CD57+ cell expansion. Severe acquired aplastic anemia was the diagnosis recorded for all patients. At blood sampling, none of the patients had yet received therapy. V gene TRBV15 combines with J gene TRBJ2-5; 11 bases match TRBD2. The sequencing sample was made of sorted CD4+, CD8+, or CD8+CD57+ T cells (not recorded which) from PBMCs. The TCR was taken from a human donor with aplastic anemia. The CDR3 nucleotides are TGTGCCACCAGCACGATACTAGCGGGGGACGAGACCCAGTACTTC. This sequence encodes CATSTILAGDETQYF.